This T cell receptor beta chain was sequenced during a study of blood T cell repertoires in COVID-19. In the study overall: The United States, Italy and Spain supplied acute and convalescent COVID-19 samples. Sources were T cells, B-cell-depleted T cells, or PBMCs; the material itself was cDNA or gDNA.

V dropped 5 bases and J dropped 2 bases, with 15 bases sitting between them. CDR3 length: 15 amino acids. CDR1 is MDHEN and CDR2 is SYDVKM in the germline V gene. TCRdb's table, derived via immunoSEQ multiplex PCR, lists solely in-frame clones and lacks some. This sample has around 110,000 clones; 70% to 80% occur once, and the top ten carry more than 5.5%. Patients from Seattle were sampled longitudinally, starting during active infection. Material for sequencing was peripheral blood. The clonotype was recovered from a man aged 80 or over with COVID-19, enrolled during active disease. The rearrangement links TRBV28 to TRBJ1-2; D perhaps matches TRBD1 (6 bases). CDR3: CASSPPDRNNYGYTF. The CDR3 region has the DNA TGTGCCAGCAGTCCGCCCGACAGGAACAACTATGGCTACACCTTC.